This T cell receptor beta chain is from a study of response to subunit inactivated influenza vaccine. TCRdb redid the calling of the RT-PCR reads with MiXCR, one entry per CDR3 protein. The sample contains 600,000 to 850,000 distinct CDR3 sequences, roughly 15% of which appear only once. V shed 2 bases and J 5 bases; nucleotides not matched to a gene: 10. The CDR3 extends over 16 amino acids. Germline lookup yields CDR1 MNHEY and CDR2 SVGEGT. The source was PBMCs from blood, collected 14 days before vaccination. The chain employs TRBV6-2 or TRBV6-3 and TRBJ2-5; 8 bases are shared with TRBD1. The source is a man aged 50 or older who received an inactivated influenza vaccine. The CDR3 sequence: CASSYVRGRFPETQYF. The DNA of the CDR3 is TGTGCCAGCAGTTACGTCAGGGGGCGATTTCCGGAGACCCAGTACTTC.